Sequencing of this T cell receptor beta chain was carried out in a study of blood T cell repertoires in COVID-19. Germline CDR1 is LGHNA and CDR2 is YSLEER. The CDR3 covers 15 residues. The junction had 4 bases not matched to a gene; V was cut back by 0 bases and J by 5 bases. Only in-frame clones appear in the TCRdb table, and some are missing; sequencing was by immunoSEQ multiplex PCR. The sample includes fewer than 350,000 clones, about nine tenths of them seen just once. Source material: PBMCs or T cells enriched from blood (not recorded which). This TCR was sampled from a man aged 55 to 70 who had recovered from COVID-19. J is TRBJ2-5 and V is TRBV4-3; TRBD1 matches at 9 bases. The CDR3 DNA is TGCGCCAGCAGCCAAGATCTAGGACAGGGGGAGACCCAGTACTTC. It translates to CASSQDLGQGETQYF.